This TCR beta chain appears in the sequencing data of a study of human T cells and chemical hapten exposure. The ends lost 5 bases at V and 6 bases at J; junction bases unmatched: 10. Germline CDR1 and CDR2: SGHRS and YFSETQ. CDR3 length equals 15 residues. Time point noted: pre-sensitization, week 0. The sample's treatment: therapeutic diphenylcyclopropenone sensitization with weekly scalp DPC. TCRdb reprocessed the RACE reads via MiXCR and lists one record per CDR3 protein. The data show about 77,000 distinct CDR3 sequences, around 15% seen once. The chain combines TRBV5-1 with TRBJ1-1; TRBD1 matches 10 bases. This sequence originates from a woman aged 45-60 years with alopecia areata. Some clones in this sample may be carry-over from other donors' samples. The sequencing used whole blood, collected in connection with sensitization to the hapten diphenylcyclopropenone (DPC). The CDR3 nucleotides read TGCGCCAGCAGGACAGGGGGCCTAGGGTGGTCTGAAGCTTTCTTT. Translation gives CASRTGGLGWSEAFF. Supplemented by reference TRBV5-1 and TRBJ1-1, the full variable domain reads KAGVTQTPRYLIKTRGQQVTLSCSPISGHRSVSWYQQTPGQGLQFLFEYFSETQRNKGNFPGRFSGRQFSNSRSEMNVSTLELGDSALYLCASRTGGLGWSEAFFGQGTRLTVV.